The 30 T cell receptor beta chains below all came from one sample that was sequenced in a study of cytomegalovirus exposure and HLA in healthy donors. 60 Vbeta and 13 Jbeta primers were used in PCR. Profiling relied on immunoSEQ multiplex PCR, and the TCRdb table lists in-frame clones only, not all of them. This repertoire shows more than 100,000 clones, less than 90% found once; its top ten account for approximately 1.4%. The sample consisted of PBMCs. Receptor source: a man aged 40-50 years in good health and CMV-seronegative.

The DNA for the CDR3 is TGTGCCAGCAGCCCCGTCGCGGGACTAGATACTTCCAATGAGCAGTTCTTC. The encoded protein is CASSPVAGLDTSNEQFF. The V gene is TRBV5-6, the J gene TRBJ2-1, with TRBD2 matching 8 bases. This CDR3 has 17 residues. V shed 4 bases and J 6 bases; nucleotides not matched to a gene: 15. From germline, CDR1 is SGHDT and CDR2 YYEEEE.

The chain combines TRBV19 with TRBJ2-1; no reliable D call. CDR3 length: 14 residues. Trimming cost V 5 bases and J 7 bases, with 15 bases left between them. Germline CDR1 LNHDA, CDR2 SQIVND (reference sequence). The CDR3 protein is CASSPQLYGNEQFF. CDR3 nucleotides: TGTGCCAGTAGTCCCCAACTATATGGGAATGAGCAGTTCTTC.

The chain employs TRBV7-9 and TRBJ1-5, with D perhaps TRBD1 (6 bases). The CDR3 is made up of 14 amino acids. The V gene lost 4 bases and the J gene lost 0 bases, with 7 bases spanning the gap. Germline V gene data show CDR1 as SEHNR and CDR2 as FQNEAQ (reference sequence). The CDR3: CASSSDSSNQPQHF. CDR3 DNA: TGTGCCAGCAGCTCGGACAGTAGCAATCAGCCCCAGCATTTT. The variable domain in full, with the rest retrieved from reference TRBV7-9 and TRBJ1-5, is DTGVSQNPRHKITKRGQNVTFRCDPISEHNRLYWYRQTLGQGPEFLTYFQNEAQLEKSRLLSDRFSAERPKGSFSTLEIQRTEQGDSAMYLCASSSDSSNQPQHFGDGTRLSIL.

This chain links TRBV7-8 with TRBJ2-5; tentatively, D is TRBD1 (5 bases). The better agreement between TRBJ2-7 and the DNA end casts doubt on the J call. The CDR3 runs to 14 residues. Germline V CDR1 and CDR2: SGHVS, FQNEAQ. The CDR3 reads CASSLGPDGYEQYF. The DNA of the CDR3 is TGTGCCAGCAGCTTGGGGCCCGACGGTTACGAGCAGTACTTC.

The chain couples TRBV27 to TRBJ2-7, with 7 bases aligning to TRBD2. Trimming took 3 bases from V and 3 from J; bases not matched to a gene: 5. The germline V gene encodes CDR1 MNHEY and CDR2 SMNVEV (reference sequence). The CDR3 consists of 14 residues. Written as DNA, the CDR3 is TGTGCCAGCAGTTTGGGGGGGTATCGCTACGAGCAGTACTTC. Protein: CASSLGGYRYEQYF.

The chain couples TRBV14 to TRBJ2-5; 8 bases agree with TRBD2. With the DNA end fitting TRBJ2-7 better, the J assignment may be wrong. In germline, CDR1 is SGHDN, CDR2 FVKESK. The CDR3 consists of 17 residues. As DNA, the CDR3 is TGTGCCAGCAGCCAAGATGGAATCGGACTAGCCTCCTACGAGCAGTACTTC. Translation gives CASSQDGIGLASYEQYF.

V usage is TRBV30 and J usage is TRBJ1-1, with 11 nucleotides matching TRBD1. Germline V gene data show CDR1 as GTSNPN and CDR2 as SVGIG (reference sequence). Trimming took 4 bases from V and 1 from J; bases not matched to a gene: 11. This CDR3 comprises 17 residues. The CDR3 DNA sequence: TGTGCCTGGATAGGGACAGGGGGTTTCAGGTGGAACACTGAAGCTTTCTTT. Amino acids: CAWIGTGGFRWNTEAFF.

The sample holds a few counts of this clone. The V call is TRBV4-1, the J call TRBJ2-3; 11 bases are shared with TRBD1. The CDR3 sequence is 15 residues long. From germline, CDR1 is MGHRA and CDR2 YSYEKL. V lost 3 bases and J lost 4; bases outside the gene matches: 3. The CDR3 region is CASSQQGQGADTQYF. The CDR3 DNA reads as TGCGCCAGCAGCCAGCAGGGACAGGGGGCAGATACGCAGTATTTT.

This rearrangement joins TRBV18 to TRBJ2-1; 7 bases match TRBD1. The V and J ends lost 3 bases and 6 bases, in that order; junction bases with no gene match: 17. The germline V gene encodes CDR1 KGHSH and CDR2 LQKENI. This CDR3 has 18 residues. The CDR3 nucleotides read TGTGCCAGCTCACCGCGGGCGGCATTGACAGGGATAGGCAATGAGCAGTTCTTC. This sequence encodes CASSPRAALTGIGNEQFF. Supplemented by reference TRBV18 and TRBJ2-1, the full variable domain reads NAGVMQNPRHLVRRRGQEARLRCSPMKGHSHVYWYRQLPEEGLKFMVYLQKENIIDESGMPKERFSAEFPKEGPSILRIQQVVRGDSAAYFCASSPRAALTGIGNEQFFGPGTRLTVL.

This clone was recorded only once. The chain joins TRBV2 to TRBJ2-1; 8 bases map to TRBD2. V dropped 6 bases and J dropped 3; count of bases not matched to a gene: 7. Germline CDR1 SNHLY, CDR2 FYNNEI. The CDR3 is 15 amino acids. CDR3 nucleotides: TGTGCCAGCAGGTTCTCTGCGGGAGGCTACAATGAGCAGTTCTTC. It translates to CASRFSAGGYNEQFF.

The chain combines TRBV5-6 with TRBJ2-7; D not resolved. The CDR3 has 13 amino acids. In germline, CDR1 is SGHDT, CDR2 YYEEEE. Trimming took off 2 bases at V and 1 base at J, with 7 bases between the two ends. The CDR3 is CASSLLGSYEQYF. The CDR3 region has the DNA TGTGCCAGCAGCTTACTTGGTTCCTACGAGCAGTACTTC.

The chain joins TRBV7-9 to TRBJ2-3; perhaps TRBD1 as D (5 bases). This CDR3 has 18 residues. The germline CDR1 and CDR2 sequences are SEHNR and FQNEAQ (reference sequence). The V gene lost 5 bases and the J gene lost 1 base, with 22 bases spanning the gap. CDR3 amino acids: CASSPSRQGITRTDTQYF. For the CDR3, the DNA is TGTGCCAGCAGCCCTTCTAGGCAGGGTATTACCCGCACAGATACGCAGTATTTT.

CDR3 protein: CASTRNNQPQHF. CDR3 coding DNA: TGTGCCAGTACGCGGAACAATCAGCCCCAGCATTTT. V and J are TRBV6-1 and TRBJ1-5; D is ambiguous. CDR1 is MNHNS and CDR2 is SASEGT in the germline V gene. The CDR3 sequence is 12 residues long. V was pared by 9 bases and J by 3 bases, with 9 bases between.

The chain employs TRBV19 and TRBJ2-7; 10 nucleotides match TRBD1. CDR1 is LNHDA and CDR2 is SQIVND in the germline V gene (reference sequence). V trimming: 3 bases; J trimming: 4 bases; junction bases outside the gene matches: 3. This CDR3 has 14 amino acids. CDR3 region: CASSMGTGDYEQYF. The CDR3 bases are TGTGCCAGTAGTATGGGGACAGGGGATTACGAGCAGTACTTC.

This chain joins TRBV7-3 and TRBJ1-2; 7 positions agree with TRBD1. The CDR3 consists of 14 residues. J was trimmed by 1 base and V by 6 bases; bases with no gene match: 5. Germline CDR1 SGHTA, CDR2 FQGTGA. In DNA form, the CDR3 reads TGTGCCAGCAGTCAACAGGGGATTAACTATGGCTACACCTTC. Its translation is CASSQQGINYGYTF.

The V and J genes are TRBV14 and TRBJ2-7; D might be TRBD1 (5 bases). In germline, CDR1 is SGHDN, CDR2 FVKESK. This CDR3 has 15 residues. Trimming stripped 1 base from V and 0 bases from J, with 10 bases between. CDR3 nucleotide sequence: TGTGCCAGCAGCCAAGGACAGCCACCCTCCTACGAGCAGTACTTC. Translated, it gives CASSQGQPPSYEQYF. The variable domain in full, with the rest retrieved from reference TRBV14 and TRBJ2-7, is EAGVTQFPSHSVIEKGQTVTLRCDPISGHDNLYWYRRVMGKEIKFLLHFVKESKQDESGMPNNRFLAERTGGTYSTLKVQPAELEDSGVYFCASSQGQPPSYEQYFGPGTRLTVT.

The chain employs TRBV7-2 and TRBJ2-2; no firm D call. Germline lookup yields CDR1 SGHTA and CDR2 FQGNSA. This CDR3 region has 14 residues. Trimming stripped 7 bases from V and 6 bases from J, with 15 bases between. Written as DNA, the CDR3 is TGTGCCAGCACCCCAGCTAGGCGTCCCGGGGAGCTGTTTTTT. It encodes CASTPARRPGELFF.

The chain joins TRBV29-1 to TRBJ2-7, with a possible D match to TRBD2 (5 bases). Per the germline V gene, CDR1 is SQVTM and CDR2 is ANQGSEA. There are 14 residues in the CDR3. Trimming took off 6 bases at V and 0 bases at J, with 15 bases between the two ends. The CDR3 nucleotides are TGCAGCGTCGTAGAGGGCCGGTCCTCCTACGAGCAGTACTTC. Amino acid sequence: CSVVEGRSSYEQYF.

The V call is TRBV5-1, the J call TRBJ2-3; TRBD2 matches 9 bases. This CDR3 is built from 17 residues. Germline-derived CDR1 and CDR2 are SGHRS and YFSETQ. J lost 0 bases, V lost 0 bases, and 5 bases had no gene match. This CDR3 reads CASSLAPTSGSTDTQYF. The CDR3 DNA reads as TGCGCCAGCAGCTTGGCCCCCACTAGCGGGAGCACAGATACGCAGTATTTT.

The rearrangement joins TRBV29-1 to TRBJ2-1, with D possibly TRBD2 on 6 matching bases. Trimming stripped 6 bases from V and 5 bases from J, with 8 bases between. CDR3 length equals 11 residues. Germline CDR1 and CDR2: SQVTM and ANQGSEA. CDR3 nucleotides: TGCAGCGTCGGGAGCAACAATGAGCAGTTCTTC. This encodes CSVGSNNEQFF.

This clone occurred a few times. The rearrangement uses TRBV5-1 and TRBJ2-4; 8 bases are a match to TRBD1. V gave up 0 bases and J gave up 0 bases; unmatched junction bases: 5. Germline assignment: CDR1 SGHRS and CDR2 YFSETQ. The CDR3 has 17 amino acids. The CDR3 coding sequence is TGCGCCAGCAGCTTGGACCCCAGGGGGCTAGCCAAAAACATTCAGTACTTC. This codes for CASSLDPRGLAKNIQYF. The full variable domain, completed using reference TRBV5-1 and TRBJ2-4, is KAGVTQTPRYLIKTRGQQVTLSCSPISGHRSVSWYQQTPGQGLQFLFEYFSETQRNKGNFPGRFSGRQFSNSRSEMNVSTLELGDSALYLCASSLDPRGLAKNIQYFGAGTRLSVL.

The chain recombines TRBV19 with TRBJ1-2, with D unresolved. The CDR3 spans 13 residues. Germline-derived CDR1 and CDR2 are LNHDA and SQIVND (reference sequence). The ends were cut back, 3 bases at V and 3 bases at J, with 8 bases in the middle. The CDR3 DNA reads TGTGCCAGTAGTATTGTCCTTTACTATGGCTACACCTTC. It encodes CASSIVLYYGYTF.

The chain couples TRBV9 to TRBJ1-4; D unresolved. The CDR3 runs 13 residues. Per germline, CDR1 SGDLS and CDR2 YYNGEE. V was trimmed by 3 bases and J by 8 bases, leaving 11 bases between them. The CDR3 DNA reads TGTGCCAGCAGCGCCAGGCCTCAGGAAAAACTGTTTTTT. Translating it yields CASSARPQEKLFF.

This clone was observed a single time. This chain links TRBV5-1 with TRBJ2-1; 9 bases line up with TRBD1. V shed 4 bases, J shed 9 bases, and the junction held 8 bases outside the gene matches. The CDR3 sequence is 14 residues long. The germline V gene has CDR1 SGHRS and CDR2 YFSETQ. The DNA of the CDR3 is TGCGCCAGCAGCCTCGGACAGGGGTTTAGTGAGCAGTTCTTC. Its protein is CASSLGQGFSEQFF.

The chain employs TRBV13 and TRBJ2-7, with a weak D call TRBD1 (6 bases). The CDR3 has 12 amino acids. The V end was cut by 10 bases, the J end by 1 base, with 11 bases between. Germline V gene sequence: CDR1 PRHDT, CDR2 FYEKMQ (reference sequence). CDR3 coding DNA: TGTGCCACCAACGGGACATCCTACGAGCAGTACTTC. Translating it yields CATNGTSYEQYF.

The chain joins TRBV7-2 to TRBJ1-2, with unresolved D. CDR1 is SGHTA, CDR2 FQGNSA, per germline. This CDR3 spans 15 amino acids. Trimming cost V 2 bases and J 3 bases, with 13 bases left between them. The CDR3 bases are TGTGCCAGCAGCTTAATGGCACAGAGTGACTATGGCTACACCTTC. As protein: CASSLMAQSDYGYTF.

This chain links TRBV7-8 with TRBJ2-7; possible D gene TRBD1, 5 bases. The CDR3 is 14 amino acids. Per the germline V gene, CDR1 is SGHVS and CDR2 is FQNEAQ. Between the trimmed V and J ends, which lost 3 bases and 2 bases, there was a span of 11 bases. The CDR3 spells CASSFDPQAYEQYF. Written as DNA, the CDR3 is TGTGCCAGCAGCTTCGACCCACAGGCCTACGAGCAGTACTTC.

V and J are TRBV6-1 and TRBJ2-5; 8 nucleotides align to TRBD2. With V trimmed by 4 bases and J by 9 bases, 13 bases remained unmatched. CDR3 length: 15 residues. Per germline, CDR1 MNHNS and CDR2 SASEGT. This CDR3 is CASSVVPLAGPAQYF. In DNA form, the CDR3 reads TGTGCCAGCAGTGTAGTCCCGCTAGCGGGTCCGGCCCAGTACTTC.

The chain links TRBV5-1 to TRBJ2-2; D remains unclear. The length of the CDR3 is 12 residues. Trimming stripped 3 bases from V and 2 bases from J, with 2 bases between. The germline V gene has CDR1 SGHRS and CDR2 YFSETQ. The CDR3 protein is CASSSNTGELFF. The CDR3 bases are TGCGCCAGCAGCTCAAACACCGGGGAGCTGTTTTTT.

The V call is TRBV11-1, the J call TRBJ2-3, with TRBD2 matching over 7 bases. Trimming at V came to 6 bases and at J to 0 bases, leaving 9 bases not matched to a gene. Germline V lookup: CDR1 SGHAT, CDR2 FQDESV (reference sequence). This CDR3 comprises 16 residues. The CDR3 bases are TGTGCCAGCAGACGGGGGGACGCACCTAGCACAGATACGCAGTATTTT. Translated: CASRRGDAPSTDTQYF. The whole variable domain, remainder taken from reference TRBV11-1 and TRBJ2-3, is EAEVAQSPRYKITEKSQAVAFWCDPISGHATLYWYRQILGQGPELLVQFQDESVVDDSQLPKDRFSAERLKGVDSTLKIQPAELGDSAMYLCASRRGDAPSTDTQYFGPGTRLTVL.